This entry lists 13 T cell receptor beta chains sequenced from one sample in a study of cytomegalovirus exposure and HLA in healthy donors. PCR was performed using 60 Vbeta and 13 Jbeta primers. Profiling relied on immunoSEQ multiplex PCR, and the TCRdb table lists in-frame clones only, not all of them. The sample lists approximately 160,000 clones, around 78% seen once, with approximately 7% in the top ten. The sample taken for sequencing was PBMCs. The origin of the receptors is a woman aged 40 to 50 in good health and CMV-seropositive.

This rearrangement joins TRBV28 to TRBJ1-2, with 12 bases fitting TRBD1. After removal of 3 bases from V and 11 bases from J, the junction contained 10 bases not matched to a gene. Germline V gives CDR1 MDHEN, CDR2 SYDVKM. This CDR3 has 15 amino acids. The CDR3 DNA is TGTGCCAGCAGTTTTGCGGGGACAGGGGGCAGCGTTTACACCTTC. Translating gives CASSFAGTGGSVYTF.

The rearrangement uses TRBV5-4 and TRBJ2-5; 10 bases are a match to TRBD2. CDR1 is SGHNT and CDR2 is YYREEE in the germline V gene (reference sequence). After removal of 0 bases from V and 2 bases from J, the junction contained 1 base not matched to a gene. The CDR3 extends over 15 amino acids. CDR3 loop: CASSLGTSGQETQYF. The CDR3 coding sequence is TGTGCCAGCAGCTTGGGGACTAGCGGTCAAGAGACCCAGTACTTC.

The chain employs TRBV4-3 and TRBJ1-2; D ambiguous. Per germline, CDR1 LGHNA and CDR2 YSLEER. Trimming pared 0 bases from V and 7 bases from J, leaving 24 bases between. The CDR3 consists of 18 residues. The CDR3 spells CASSQEYGFNTPSSGYTF. As DNA, the CDR3 is TGCGCCAGCAGCCAAGAATATGGTTTCAACACCCCCTCTTCTGGCTACACCTTC.

This chain connects TRBV9 to TRBJ1-6, with a weak D call TRBD1 (6 bases). V shed 6 bases and J shed 9 bases, with 13 bases lying between them. CDR1 SGDLS and CDR2 YYNGEE come from the germline V gene. The CDR3 totals 13 residues. CDR3 nucleotide sequence: TGTGCCAGCACATACAGGGAGGGTTCACCCCTCCACTTT. This sequence encodes CASTYREGSPLHF.

The V call is TRBV5-6, the J call TRBJ2-7; D remains unclear. From germline, CDR1 is SGHDT and CDR2 YYEEEE. The CDR3 has 14 residues. The V and J ends lost 0 bases and 3 bases respectively, with 10 bases between them. The CDR3 here is CASSLDGSFYEQYF. For the CDR3, the DNA is TGTGCCAGCAGCTTGGATGGCAGTTTCTACGAGCAGTACTTC. The entire variable domain, with the rest obtained from reference TRBV5-6 and TRBJ2-7, is as follows: DAGVTQSPTHLIKTRGQQVTLRCSPKSGHDTVSWYQQALGQGPQFIFQYYEEEERQRGNFPDRFSGHQFPNYSSELNVNALLLGDSALYLCASSLDGSFYEQYFGPGTRLTVT.

The chain employs TRBV19 and TRBJ2-5; 9 nucleotides align to TRBD1. Trimming took 1 base from V and 4 from J; bases not matched to a gene: 7. Germline V CDR1 and CDR2: LNHDA, SQIVND (reference sequence). The CDR3 length is 16 residues. CDR3 amino acids: CASSIGRTGVGETQYF. The CDR3 nucleotides are TGTGCCAGTAGTATAGGTCGGACAGGGGTTGGAGAGACCCAGTACTTC.

The chain uses TRBV4-3 and TRBJ1-2; the D gene is possibly TRBD1 (5 bases). Per the germline V gene, CDR1 is LGHNA and CDR2 is YSLEER. V lost 0 bases to trimming and J lost 3 bases, with 11 bases between them. The CDR3 spans 15 residues. The CDR3 sequence is CASSQDRTPYYGYTF. CDR3 DNA: TGCGCCAGCAGCCAAGATCGGACACCCTACTATGGCTACACCTTC.

In its sample, this clone was seen a few times. Other nucleotide sequences from this sample produce the same CDR3. The chain is built from TRBV5-1 and TRBJ2-5; D possibly corresponds to TRBD1 (5 bases). CDR1 is SGHRS and CDR2 is YFSETQ in the germline V gene. The ends were cut back, 0 bases at V and 5 bases at J, with 8 bases in the middle. The CDR3 sequence is 13 residues long. The CDR3 nucleotides are TGCGCCAGCAGCTTGGGGGGCCTGGAGACCCAGTACTTC. It is translated as CASSLGGLETQYF.

The DNA of the CDR3 is TGCGCCAGCAGCCATATAGCGGGGACCAACTACGAGCAGTACTTC. Translation: CASSHIAGTNYEQYF. The chain couples TRBV4-1 to TRBJ2-7, with TRBD2 identical over 8 bases. Germline loops: CDR1 MGHRA, CDR2 YSYEKL. Losses at the gene ends were 3 bases for V and 3 bases for J; bases not matched to a gene: 7. The CDR3 extends over 15 amino acids.

This clone came up a few times. The chain is built from TRBV5-4 and TRBJ2-2, with a tentative D call TRBD1 (6 bases). With 2 bases removed from V and 4 bases from J, the gap between germline ends came to 12 bases. This CDR3 contains 15 residues. Germline CDR1 is SGHNT and CDR2 is YYREEE (reference sequence). The CDR3 DNA reads as TGTGCCAGCAGCTTATCACAGGGAAGCACCGGGGAGCTGTTTTTT. It translates to CASSLSQGSTGELFF.

The chain employs TRBV4-1 and TRBJ1-3; D ambiguous. The CDR3 covers 13 residues. Per germline, CDR1 MGHRA and CDR2 YSYEKL. V lost 1 base and J lost 4, with 5 bases in between. The CDR3: CASSQVAGNTIYF. Here the CDR3 DNA reads TGCGCCAGCAGCCAAGTTGCGGGAAACACCATATATTTT.

The chain has TRBV9 and TRBJ2-1; the D is unclear. This CDR3 region has 16 residues. The germline V gene has CDR1 SGDLS and CDR2 YYNGEE. V was pared by 0 bases and J by 6 bases, with 16 bases between. CDR3 residues: CASSVAHGVLSNEQFF. CDR3 bases: TGTGCCAGCAGCGTAGCCCACGGTGTTCTTAGCAATGAGCAGTTCTTC. Together with reference TRBV9 and TRBJ2-1, the CDR3 gives the full variable domain: DSGVTQTPKHLITATGQRVTLRCSPRSGDLSVYWYQQSLDQGLQFLIQYYNGEERAKGNILERFSAQQFPDLHSELNLSSLELGDSALYFCASSVAHGVLSNEQFFGPGTRLTVL.

The chain is built from TRBV5-1 and TRBJ1-1, with 10 bases aligning to TRBD1. The CDR3 is 16 residues long. J was trimmed by 1 base and V by 4 bases; bases with no gene match: 7. Germline V gives CDR1 SGHRS, CDR2 YFSETQ. In DNA, the CDR3 is TGCGCCAGCAGCCCGACAGGGGGCCTTAGGAACACTGAAGCTTTCTTT. It translates to CASSPTGGLRNTEAFF.